The rows below give T cell receptor beta chains drawn from one sample of a study of response to subunit inactivated influenza vaccine. TCRdb analysed the RT-PCR reads with MiXCR anew, one entry per CDR3 protein. The data show about 580,000 distinct CDR3 sequences, with less than 15% seen just once and 11% held by the top ten. The sample consisted of PBMCs from blood, taken roughly 12 days after vaccination. The receptors derive from a man in his fifties who received an inactivated influenza vaccine. Both conserved end residues are part of each CDR3. D genes are given only for firm matches. The size entry is marked missing in some rows and otherwise reads once, few, many or a size class.

. TRBJ2-2 TRBV4-3 . CASSQDILAENTGELFF TGCGCCAGCAGCCAAGATATACTAGCTGAGAACACCGGGGAGCTGTTTTTT
few TRBJ2-5 TRBV6-2/TRBV6-3 . CASSYPDSHVWTQYF TGTGCCAGCAGTTACCCTGACAGCCACGTTTGGACCCAGTACTTC
many TRBJ2-7 TRBV5-1 . CASSPDRAYEQYF TGCGCCAGCAGCCCCGATAGGGCCTACGAGCAGTACTTC
. TRBJ1-1 TRBV7-2 TRBD1 CASSFFGTGAMAEAFF TGTGCCAGCAGCTTCTTTGGGACAGGGGCGATGGCTGAAGCTTTCTTT
many TRBJ2-7 TRBV6-2/TRBV6-3 TRBD2 CASREREDEQYF TGTGCCAGCAGAGAGCGGGAGGACGAGCAGTACTTC
. TRBJ2-7 TRBV15 TRBD1 CATSRDSTGGEQYF TGTGCCACCAGCAGAGATTCCACAGGGGGCGAGCAGTACTTC
. TRBJ2-3 TRBV30 TRBD2 CAWRDGGALDTQYF TGTGCCTGGAGGGACGGGGGGGCACTAGATACGCAGTATTTT
few TRBJ1-1 TRBV5-1 . CASSSSTLTEAFF TGCGCCAGCAGCTCCTCAACCTTAACTGAAGCTTTCTTT
. TRBJ2-1 TRBV20-1 . CSARDLGDQSYNEQFF TGCAGTGCTAGAGACCTTGGGGACCAATCCTACAATGAGCAGTTCTTC
many TRBJ2-5 TRBV7-2 . CASSSGRETQYF TGTGCCAGCAGCTCAGGCAGAGAGACCCAGTACTTC
few TRBJ1-1 TRBV7-2 . CASSPGGPGAFF TGTGCCAGCAGCCCGGGGGGTCCTGGAGCTTTCTTT
few TRBJ2-7 TRBV7-2 TRBD1 CASSLAAGTVVYEQYF TGTGCCAGCAGCTTAGCTGCCGGGACAGTAGTCTACGAGCAGTACTTC
. TRBJ1-6 TRBV20-1 TRBD1 CSAVLTGVSPLHF TGCAGTGCAGTGCTGACAGGGGTGTCCCCCCTCCACTTT
few TRBJ2-2 TRBV28 TRBD1 CASSSRDRSTGELFF TGTGCCAGCAGCTCGCGGGACAGGTCCACCGGGGAGCTGTTTTTT
few TRBJ2-1 TRBV11-2 TRBD2 CASSTGTSGEQFF TGTGCCAGCAGCACCGGGACTAGCGGTGAGCAGTTCTTC
. TRBJ1-2 TRBV10-3 . CAISGLLDGYTF TGTGCCATCAGTGGATTATTGGATGGCTACACCTTC
many TRBJ2-4 TRBV15 . CATSRLTLDTGVKNIQYF TGTGCCACCAGCAGACTGACCTTAGACACGGGGGTCAAAAACATTCAGTACTTC
. TRBJ2-5 TRBV5-1 . CASSMGGSVQETQYF TGCGCCAGCAGCATGGGTGGTTCGGTGCAAGAGACCCAGTACTTC
few TRBJ2-5 TRBV4-3 . CASSHSLGERYRGQETQYF TGCGCCAGCAGCCATTCTCTCGGGGAGAGGTATCGGGGACAAGAGACCCAGTACTTC
few TRBJ2-2 TRBV9 . CASSVGQKGRYTGELFF TGTGCCAGCAGCGTAGGGCAGAAGGGGAGGTACACCGGGGAGCTGTTTTTT
few TRBJ2-5 TRBV5-4 TRBD2 CASSSSGGNKETQYF TGTGCCAGCAGCTCTAGCGGGGGGAATAAAGAGACCCAGTACTTC
few TRBJ2-1 TRBV20-1 TRBD2 CSAGSGTSGTGEQFF TGCAGTGCTGGATCCGGGACTAGCGGGACTGGTGAGCAGTTCTTC
few TRBJ2-7 TRBV4-2 . CASSQARESVYEQYF TGTGCCAGCAGCCAAGCCAGGGAATCGGTCTACGAGCAGTACTTC
. TRBJ2-3 TRBV10-3 . CAIRRDPDTQYF TGTGCCATCAGAAGGGACCCAGATACGCAGTATTTT
. TRBJ2-1 TRBV5-1 . CASSFDAQFGYEQFF TGCGCCAGCAGCTTTGATGCGCAGTTTGGGTACGAGCAGTTCTTC
. TRBJ1-2 TRBV28 TRBD1 CASSFTTSPYRTGGYPFGYTF TGTGCCAGCAGTTTCACTACTTCTCCCTATAGGACAGGGGGCTATCCCTTTGGCTACACCTTC
. TRBJ2-2 TRBV19 . CASSIRDGELFF TGTGCCAGTAGTATACGGGACGGGGAGCTGTTTTTT
few TRBJ2-3 TRBV20-1 TRBD2 CSATRPAGGTDTQYF TGCAGTGCTACTCGACCAGCGGGGGGCACAGATACGCAGTATTTT
few TRBJ2-6 TRBV29-1 . CSVVLSGANVLTF TGCAGCGTTGTTCTATCTGGGGCCAACGTCCTGACTTTC
. TRBJ1-6 TRBV3-1 . CASSQDAGSRSPLHF TGTGCCAGCAGCCAAGACGCAGGATCTCGATCACCCCTCCACTTT
. TRBJ1-5 TRBV10-3 . CAIAAGNNQPQHF TGTGCCATCGCTGCAGGAAACAATCAGCCCCAGCATTTT